The source of this T cell receptor (beta chain) is a study of cytomegalovirus exposure and HLA in healthy donors. Overall study findings and caveats: According to reports, the classifier identified cytomegalovirus status with high specificity and sensitivity. The study dropped some indistinguishable V segments, TRBV6-2 and TRBV6-3 among them.

Primers: 60 Vbeta forward and 13 Jbeta reverse. TCRdb's copy holds only in-frame clones and misses some; the assay was immunoSEQ multiplex PCR. The sample consists of roughly 98,000 clones, around 77% of them appearing once. For this clone: The antigen is not known.

V was cut by 2 bases and J by 8 bases, with 6 bases left in between. This CDR3 is 12 amino acids long. The germline V gene has CDR1 LGHNT and CDR2 FRNRAP. Sequencing was performed on PBMCs. This TCR came from a man aged 40-49 years in good health and CMV-seronegative. The rearrangement uses TRBV12-5 and TRBJ2-2, with unresolved D. This CDR3 reads CASGLSRGELFF. The CDR3 nucleotides read TGTGCTAGTGGTTTGTCGCGAGGGGAGCTGTTTTTT.